This TCR beta chain is from a study of T cell changes during pregnancy in multiple sclerosis. The V and J ends lost 8 bases and 6 bases, in that order; junction bases with no gene match: 11. Germline assignment: CDR1 GTSNPN and CDR2 SVGIG (reference sequence). CDR3 length: 13 amino acids. Clones were read by immunoSEQ multiplex PCR, and TCRdb kept only the in-frame ones, dropping some. Of around 30,000 clones listed, approximately 90% are singletons. This receptor was obtained from a female donor with multiple sclerosis, enrolled in a pregnancy study. The V call is TRBV30, the J call TRBJ2-7; 9 bases agree with TRBD1. The sequences come from CD8+ T cells from peripheral blood mononuclear cells, collected before pregnancy. The CDR3: CAISGTGFPEQYF. CDR3 sequence (DNA): TGTGCCATCTCCGGGACAGGGTTTCCCGAGCAGTACTTC.